Below are 14 T cell receptor beta chains sequenced from a single sample in a study of cytomegalovirus exposure and HLA in healthy donors (dated by TCRdb to about 2017). The protocol used for the library was the immunoSEQ multiplex PCR assay. A mixture of 60 forward primers for TCR Vbeta segments and 13 reverse primers for TCR Jbeta segments was used in the multiplex PCR. TCRdb holds this immuneACCESS table with in-frame rearrangements only. Some clones are missing; in checked studies, unresolved V genes explain under half, and the rest has no known cause. The sample contains 150,000 to 180,000 clones, roughly 74% of them found a single time. The top ten clonotypes cover 2.8% of the sample. The sample consisted of PBMCs. These receptors were obtained from a man between 18 and 29 years old in good health and CMV-seronegative.

The chain links TRBV19 to TRBJ1-3, with unresolved D. The CDR3 loop spans 15 amino acids. CDR1 LNHDA and CDR2 SQIVND come from the germline V gene (reference sequence). Trimming removed 2 bases from V and 2 bases from J, with 10 bases in between. The CDR3 sequence: CASSIQAGPGNTIYF. Here the CDR3 DNA reads TGTGCCAGTAGTATACAGGCTGGTCCTGGAAACACCATATATTTT.

The J gene is TRBJ2-5, the V gene TRBV7-2, with D possibly TRBD2 on 5 matching bases. Trimming stripped 5 bases from V and 5 bases from J, with 12 bases between. There are 13 residues in the CDR3. Germline loops: CDR1 SGHTA, CDR2 FQGNSA. This CDR3 reads CASSLSPGETQYF. The DNA of the CDR3 is TGTGCCAGCAGCCTCTCTCCGGGGGAGACCCAGTACTTC.

This clone appeared a few times. The chain joins TRBV27 to TRBJ2-1, with 10 nucleotides matching TRBD2. V was pared by 4 bases and J by 4 bases, with 7 bases of the junction left unmatched. This CDR3 region has 16 residues. Germline assignment: CDR1 MNHEY and CDR2 SMNVEV (reference sequence). The CDR3 coding sequence is TGTGCCAGCAGTTGGGACGGACTAGCGGCATACAATGAGCAGTTCTTC. Amino acid sequence: CASSWDGLAAYNEQFF.

This clone was found a few times. The rearrangement uses TRBV7-8 and TRBJ1-1, with D possibly TRBD1 on 6 matching bases. Per germline, CDR1 SGHVS and CDR2 FQNEAQ. The CDR3 has 15 amino acids. V shed 1 base and J shed 4 bases, with 13 bases lying between them. The CDR3 DNA is TGTGCCAGCAGCTTAGACCAGGGGAGCGGCACTGAAGCTTTCTTT. As protein: CASSLDQGSGTEAFF.

The chain joins TRBV7-9 to TRBJ1-6; 10 bases match TRBD1. CDR1 and CDR2 from the germline V gene are SEHNR and FQNEAQ (reference sequence). This CDR3 is 15 amino acids long. V lost 1 base and J lost 8; bases outside the gene matches: 2. The CDR3 protein is CASSLGGTGDSPLHF. CDR3 sequence (DNA): TGTGCCAGCAGCTTAGGCGGGACAGGGGATTCACCCCTCCACTTT.

CDR3 loop: CASGRGGSTGELFF. CDR3 nucleotides: TGCGCCAGCGGCCGGGGGGGTTCCACCGGGGAGCTGTTTTTT. V usage is TRBV5-1 and J usage is TRBJ2-2, with TRBD2 matching 8 bases. The CDR3 is made up of 14 amino acids. Germline CDR1 SGHRS, CDR2 YFSETQ. The J segment lost 4 bases and the V segment lost 7 bases, leaving 6 bases of the junction unmatched.

As DNA, the CDR3 is TGTGCCAGCAGTGACCTGGCAGGTGCCTACGAGCAGTACGTC. This codes for CASSDLAGAYEQYV. The V call is TRBV6-1, the J call TRBJ2-7; D is ambiguous. V was pared by 3 bases and J by 2 bases, with 11 bases between. This CDR3 contains 14 residues. Looked up from germline, CDR1 is MNHNS and CDR2 is SASEGT.

The gene calls are TRBV11-2 and TRBJ2-4; maybe TRBD1 (7 bases). The CDR3 is 14 amino acids. The germline V gene encodes CDR1 SGHAT and CDR2 FQNNGV. The V end was cut by 5 bases, the J end by 6 bases, with 14 bases between. CDR3 residues: CASSPGGQPNIQYF. The CDR3 DNA reads as TGTGCCAGCAGCCCCGGGGGACAGCCAAACATTCAGTACTTC.

The V call is TRBV6-5, the J call TRBJ1-1, with D uncertain. Germline V gene sequence: CDR1 MNHEY, CDR2 SVGAGI. V lost 2 bases, J lost 8 bases, and 12 bases lay in between. The CDR3 sequence is 13 residues long. The DNA for the CDR3 is TGTGCCAGCAGTTACGGAGAGACGGGAGAAGCTTTCTTT. Translated: CASSYGETGEAFF.

This clone was counted only a few times. This rearrangement joins TRBV6-1 to TRBJ1-5; the D gene is possibly TRBD1 (6 bases). The germline V and J ends were trimmed by 11 bases and 6 bases, with 20 bases remaining between them. The CDR3 totals 14 residues. Germline-derived CDR1 and CDR2 are MNHNS and SASEGT. The CDR3 DNA sequence: TGTGCCTCAACGGCAGGGGATTTACTTCAGCCCCAGCATTTT. It is translated as CASTAGDLLQPQHF.

This chain uses TRBV18 with TRBJ2-3; no firm D call. Germline V CDR1 and CDR2: KGHSH, LQKENI. The CDR3 extends over 15 amino acids. Trimming cost V 6 bases and J 0 bases, with 13 bases left between them. This CDR3 is CASSPIPTSTDTQYF. The CDR3 coding sequence is TGTGCCAGCTCCCCCATACCCACTAGCACAGATACGCAGTATTTT. Together with reference TRBV18 and TRBJ2-3, the CDR3 gives the full variable domain: NAGVMQNPRHLVRRRGQEARLRCSPMKGHSHVYWYRQLPEEGLKFMVYLQKENIIDESGMPKERFSAEFPKEGPSILRIQQVVRGDSAAYFCASSPIPTSTDTQYFGPGTRLTVL.

V usage is TRBV2 and J usage is TRBJ1-4; TRBD1 might be the D (5 bases). The germline CDR1 and CDR2 sequences are SNHLY and FYNNEI. This CDR3 has 13 amino acids. Deletions cut 10 bases from V and 7 bases from J, with 16 bases between. CDR3 region: CATSPGGLEKLFF. The CDR3 bases are TGTGCCACCAGCCCGGGGGGTCTTGAAAAACTGTTTTTT.

This chain joins TRBV9 and TRBJ2-3; 12 bases match TRBD2. The length of the CDR3 is 16 residues. Per the germline V gene, CDR1 is SGDLS and CDR2 is YYNGEE. V shed 4 bases, J shed 1 base, and the junction held 4 bases outside the gene matches. The CDR3 reads CASSPRTSGGTDTQYF. The CDR3 bases are TGTGCCAGCAGCCCTAGGACTAGCGGGGGCACAGATACGCAGTATTTT.

The gene calls are TRBV5-1 and TRBJ2-5; 9 nucleotides line up with TRBD1. The V segment lost 4 bases and the J segment 1 base; nucleotides outside the gene matches: 5. The CDR3 is 15 amino acids. Germline V gives CDR1 SGHRS, CDR2 YFSETQ. CDR3 nucleotide sequence: TGCGCCAGCAGCACCGGGGACAGGGCCCAAGAGACCCAGTACTTC. It translates to CASSTGDRAQETQYF. The full variable domain, rest sourced from reference TRBV5-1 and TRBJ2-5, is KAGVTQTPRYLIKTRGQQVTLSCSPISGHRSVSWYQQTPGQGLQFLFEYFSETQRNKGNFPGRFSGRQFSNSRSEMNVSTLELGDSALYLCASSTGDRAQETQYFGPGTRLLVL.